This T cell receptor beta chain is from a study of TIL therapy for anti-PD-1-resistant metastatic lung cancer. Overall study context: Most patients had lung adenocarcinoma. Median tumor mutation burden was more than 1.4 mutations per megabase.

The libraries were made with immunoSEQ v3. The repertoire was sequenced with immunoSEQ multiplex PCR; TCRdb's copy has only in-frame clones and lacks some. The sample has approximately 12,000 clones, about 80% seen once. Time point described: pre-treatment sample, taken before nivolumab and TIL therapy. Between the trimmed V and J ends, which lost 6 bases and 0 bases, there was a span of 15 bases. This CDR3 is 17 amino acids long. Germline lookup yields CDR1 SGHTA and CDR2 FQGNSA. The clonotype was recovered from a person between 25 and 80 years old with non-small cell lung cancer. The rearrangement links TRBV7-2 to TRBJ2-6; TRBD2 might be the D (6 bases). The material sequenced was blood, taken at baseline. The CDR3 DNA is TGTGCCAGCAGTTTTAGCGCGGGGTACTCTGGGGCCAACGTCCTGACTTTC. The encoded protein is CASSFSAGYSGANVLTF.